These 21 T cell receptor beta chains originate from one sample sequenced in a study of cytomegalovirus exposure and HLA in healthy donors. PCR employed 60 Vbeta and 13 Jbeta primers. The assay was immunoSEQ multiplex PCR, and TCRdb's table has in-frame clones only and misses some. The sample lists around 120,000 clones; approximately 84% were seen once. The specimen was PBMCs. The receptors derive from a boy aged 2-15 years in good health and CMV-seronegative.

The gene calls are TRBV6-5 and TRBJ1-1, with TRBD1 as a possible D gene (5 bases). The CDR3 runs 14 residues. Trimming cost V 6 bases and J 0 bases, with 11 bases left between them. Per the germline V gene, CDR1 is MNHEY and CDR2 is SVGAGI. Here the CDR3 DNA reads TGTGCCAGCAGAACTGACAGCTTGAACACTGAAGCTTTCTTT. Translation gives CASRTDSLNTEAFF.

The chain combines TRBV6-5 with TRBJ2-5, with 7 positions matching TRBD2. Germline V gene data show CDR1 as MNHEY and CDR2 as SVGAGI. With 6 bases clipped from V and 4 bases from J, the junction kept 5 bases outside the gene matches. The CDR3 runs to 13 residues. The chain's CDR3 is CASRGGKGETQYF. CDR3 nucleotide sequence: TGTGCCAGCAGGGGGGGGAAAGGAGAGACCCAGTACTTC.

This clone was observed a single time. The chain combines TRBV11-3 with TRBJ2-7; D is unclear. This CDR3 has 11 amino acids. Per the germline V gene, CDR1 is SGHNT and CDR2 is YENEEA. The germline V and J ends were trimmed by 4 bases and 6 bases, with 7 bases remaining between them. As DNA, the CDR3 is TGTGCCAGCAGCTCCCGCGGCGAGCAGTACTTC. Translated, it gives CASSSRGEQYF.

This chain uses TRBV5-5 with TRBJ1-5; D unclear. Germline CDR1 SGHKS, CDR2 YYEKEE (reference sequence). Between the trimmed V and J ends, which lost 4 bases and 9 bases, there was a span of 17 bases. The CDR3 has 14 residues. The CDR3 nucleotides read TGTGCCAGCAGCATAAGCCCCGGGTTGACGCCCCAGCATTTT. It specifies CASSISPGLTPQHF.

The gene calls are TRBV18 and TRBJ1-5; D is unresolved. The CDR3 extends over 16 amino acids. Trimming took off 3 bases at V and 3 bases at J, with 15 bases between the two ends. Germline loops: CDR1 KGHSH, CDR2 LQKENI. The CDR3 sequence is CASSPTWTGANQPQHF. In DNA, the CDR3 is TGTGCCAGCTCACCGACTTGGACGGGAGCCAATCAGCCCCAGCATTTT.

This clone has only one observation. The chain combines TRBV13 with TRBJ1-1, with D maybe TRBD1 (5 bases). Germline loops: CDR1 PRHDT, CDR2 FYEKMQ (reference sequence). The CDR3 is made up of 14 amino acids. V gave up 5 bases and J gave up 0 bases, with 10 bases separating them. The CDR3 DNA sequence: TGTGCCAGCAGCCCCGAACAGGTGAACACTGAAGCTTTCTTT. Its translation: CASSPEQVNTEAFF.

In DNA, the CDR3 is TGTGCCAGCAGTCGCCCCCGGACAGGGGGCGGCTACTATGGCTACACCTTC. It translates to CASSRPRTGGGYYGYTF. This rearrangement joins TRBV28 to TRBJ1-2; 11 nucleotides align to TRBD1. The CDR3 length is 17 residues. CDR1 MDHEN and CDR2 SYDVKM come from the germline V gene. V lost 5 bases, J lost 3 bases, and 11 bases stayed unmatched.

The CDR3 region is CASSRDSPIGNTIYF. The CDR3 DNA reads as TGTGCCAGCAGCCGGGACTCCCCGATTGGAAACACCATATATTTT. The chain employs TRBV5-6 and TRBJ1-3; D might be TRBD1 (5 bases). The CDR3 has 15 amino acids. CDR1 is SGHDT and CDR2 is YYEEEE in the germline V gene. Trimming took off 4 bases at V and 3 bases at J, with 14 bases between the two ends.

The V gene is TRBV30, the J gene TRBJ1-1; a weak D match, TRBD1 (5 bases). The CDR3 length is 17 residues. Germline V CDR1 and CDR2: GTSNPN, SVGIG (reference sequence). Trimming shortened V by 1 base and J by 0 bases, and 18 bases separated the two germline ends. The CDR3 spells CAWSGSPQVYMNTEAFF. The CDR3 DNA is TGTGCCTGGAGTGGATCCCCACAGGTATACATGAACACTGAAGCTTTCTTT.

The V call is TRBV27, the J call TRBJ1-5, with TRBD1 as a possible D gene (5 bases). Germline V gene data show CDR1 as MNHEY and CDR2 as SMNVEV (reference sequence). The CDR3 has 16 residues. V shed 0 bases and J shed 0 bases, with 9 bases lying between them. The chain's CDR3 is CASSLSRQSSNQPQHF. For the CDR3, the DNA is TGTGCCAGCAGTTTATCGAGACAGTCTAGCAATCAGCCCCAGCATTTT.

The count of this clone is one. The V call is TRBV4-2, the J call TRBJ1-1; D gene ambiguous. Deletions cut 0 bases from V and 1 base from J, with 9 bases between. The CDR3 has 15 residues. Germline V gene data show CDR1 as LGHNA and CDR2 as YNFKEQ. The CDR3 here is CASSQDSSGNTEAFF. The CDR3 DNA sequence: TGTGCCAGCAGCCAAGATAGTTCGGGGAACACTGAAGCTTTCTTT.

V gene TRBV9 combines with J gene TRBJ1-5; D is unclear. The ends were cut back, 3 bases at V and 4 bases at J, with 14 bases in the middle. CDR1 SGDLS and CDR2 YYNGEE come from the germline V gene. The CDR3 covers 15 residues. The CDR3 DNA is TGTGCCAGCAGCGCTTCTCCGGGCGGGAATCAGCCCCAGCATTTT. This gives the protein CASSASPGGNQPQHF.

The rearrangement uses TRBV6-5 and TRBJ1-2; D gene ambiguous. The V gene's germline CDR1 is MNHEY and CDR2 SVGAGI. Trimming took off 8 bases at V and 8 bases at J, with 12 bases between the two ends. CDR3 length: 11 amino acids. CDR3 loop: CASGAPGGYTF. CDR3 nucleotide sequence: TGTGCCAGCGGCGCGCCGGGAGGCTACACCTTC.

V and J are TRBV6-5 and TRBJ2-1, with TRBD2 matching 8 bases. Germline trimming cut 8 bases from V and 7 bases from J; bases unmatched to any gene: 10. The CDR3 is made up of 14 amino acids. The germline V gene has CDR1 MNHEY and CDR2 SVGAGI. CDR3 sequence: CASSLPGGGNEQFF. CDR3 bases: TGTGCCAGCTCCTTACCCGGGGGGGGGAATGAGCAGTTCTTC.

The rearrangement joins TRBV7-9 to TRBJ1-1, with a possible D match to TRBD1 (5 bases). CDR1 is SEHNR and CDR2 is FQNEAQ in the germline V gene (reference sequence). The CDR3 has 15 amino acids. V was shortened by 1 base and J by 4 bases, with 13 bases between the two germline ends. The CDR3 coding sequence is TGTGCCAGCAGCTTAGTCCGGGACTGGGGCACTGAAGCTTTCTTT. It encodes CASSLVRDWGTEAFF.

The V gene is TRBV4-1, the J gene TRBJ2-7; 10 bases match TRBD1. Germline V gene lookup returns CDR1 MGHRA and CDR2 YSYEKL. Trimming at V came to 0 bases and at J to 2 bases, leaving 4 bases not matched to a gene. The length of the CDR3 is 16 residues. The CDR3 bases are TGCGCCAGCAGCCAAGATTCCGGGACAGGGGCCTACGAGCAGTACTTC. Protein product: CASSQDSGTGAYEQYF.

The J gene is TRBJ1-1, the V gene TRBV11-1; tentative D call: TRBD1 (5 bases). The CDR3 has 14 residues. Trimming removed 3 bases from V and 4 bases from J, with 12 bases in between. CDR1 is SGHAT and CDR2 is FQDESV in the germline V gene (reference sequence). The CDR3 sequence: CASSLLGVGTEAFF. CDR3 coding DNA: TGTGCCAGCAGCTTGTTAGGGGTGGGCACTGAAGCTTTCTTT.

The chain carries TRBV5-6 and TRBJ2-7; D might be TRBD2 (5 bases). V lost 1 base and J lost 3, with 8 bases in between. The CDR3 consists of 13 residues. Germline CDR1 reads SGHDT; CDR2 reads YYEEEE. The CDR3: CASSLPGYYEQYF. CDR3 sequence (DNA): TGTGCCAGCAGCTTGCCGGGGTACTACGAGCAGTACTTC.

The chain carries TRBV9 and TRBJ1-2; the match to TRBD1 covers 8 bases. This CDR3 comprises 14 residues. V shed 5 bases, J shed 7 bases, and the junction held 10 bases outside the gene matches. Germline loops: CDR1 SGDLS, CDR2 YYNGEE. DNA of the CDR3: TGTGCCAGCAGAATGACAGGGGTAACAGCTGGCTACACCTTC. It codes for CASRMTGVTAGYTF.

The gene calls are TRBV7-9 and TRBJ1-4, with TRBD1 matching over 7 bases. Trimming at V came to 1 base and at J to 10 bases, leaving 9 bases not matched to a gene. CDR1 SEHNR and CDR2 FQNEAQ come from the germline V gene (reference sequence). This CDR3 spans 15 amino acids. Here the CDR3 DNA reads TGTGCCAGCAGCTTAGTAGGGACAGATCAGGGAAAACTGTTTTTT. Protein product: CASSLVGTDQGKLFF. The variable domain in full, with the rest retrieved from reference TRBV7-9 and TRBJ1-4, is DTGVSQNPRHKITKRGQNVTFRCDPISEHNRLYWYRQTLGQGPEFLTYFQNEAQLEKSRLLSDRFSAERPKGSFSTLEIQRTEQGDSAMYLCASSLVGTDQGKLFFGSGTQLSVL.

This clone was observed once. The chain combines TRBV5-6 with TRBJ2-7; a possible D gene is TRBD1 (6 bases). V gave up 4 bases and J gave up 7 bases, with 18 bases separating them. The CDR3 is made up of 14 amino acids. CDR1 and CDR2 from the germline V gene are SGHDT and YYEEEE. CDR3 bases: TGTGCCAGCAGCCCCGCAGGGGATCTGAGGGAGCAGTACTTC. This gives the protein CASSPAGDLREQYF.